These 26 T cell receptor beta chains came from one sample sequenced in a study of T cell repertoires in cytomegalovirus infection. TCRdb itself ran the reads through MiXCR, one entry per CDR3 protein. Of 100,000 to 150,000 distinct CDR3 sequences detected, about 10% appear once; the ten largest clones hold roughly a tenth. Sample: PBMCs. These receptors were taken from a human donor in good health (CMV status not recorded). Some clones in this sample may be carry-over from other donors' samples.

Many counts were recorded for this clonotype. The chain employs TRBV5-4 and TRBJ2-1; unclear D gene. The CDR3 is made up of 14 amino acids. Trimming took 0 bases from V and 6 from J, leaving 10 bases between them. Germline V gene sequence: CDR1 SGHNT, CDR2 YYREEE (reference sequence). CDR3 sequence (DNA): TGTGCCAGCAGCTTGGCCCCAGGTCCCAATGAGCAGTTCTTC. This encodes CASSLAPGPNEQFF.

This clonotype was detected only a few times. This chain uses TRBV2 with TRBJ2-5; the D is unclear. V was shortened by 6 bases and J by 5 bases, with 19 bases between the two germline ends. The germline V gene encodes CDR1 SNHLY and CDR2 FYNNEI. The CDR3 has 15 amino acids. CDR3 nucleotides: TGTGCCAGCAGGACCCGGTCGGCGGTCCGGGAGACCCAGTACTTC. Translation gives CASRTRSAVRETQYF. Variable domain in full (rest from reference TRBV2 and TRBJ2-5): EPEVTQTPSHQVTQMGQEVILRCVPISNHLYFYWYRQILGQKVEFLVSFYNNEISEKSEIFDDQFSVERPDGSNFTLKIRSTKLEDSAMYFCASRTRSAVRETQYFGPGTRLLVL.

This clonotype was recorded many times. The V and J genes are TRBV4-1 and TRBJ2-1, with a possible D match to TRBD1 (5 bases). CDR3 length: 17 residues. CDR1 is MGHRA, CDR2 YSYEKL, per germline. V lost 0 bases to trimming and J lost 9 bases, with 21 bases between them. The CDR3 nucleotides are TGCGCCAGCAGCCAAGAGAGCCCGCCCCTCCAGGGTGGTGAGCAGTTCTTC. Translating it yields CASSQESPPLQGGEQFF.

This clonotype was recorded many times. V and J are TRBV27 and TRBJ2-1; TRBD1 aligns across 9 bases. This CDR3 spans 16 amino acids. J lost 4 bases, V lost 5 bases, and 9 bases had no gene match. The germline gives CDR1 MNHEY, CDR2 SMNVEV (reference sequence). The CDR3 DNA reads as TGTGCCAGCAGTAACACGGGACAGGGTACATACAATGAGCAGTTCTTC. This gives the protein CASSNTGQGTYNEQFF.

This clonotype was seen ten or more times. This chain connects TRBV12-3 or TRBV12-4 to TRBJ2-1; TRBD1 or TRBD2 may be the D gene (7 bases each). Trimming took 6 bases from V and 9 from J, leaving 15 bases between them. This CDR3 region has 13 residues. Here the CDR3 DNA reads TGTGCCAGCAGCACCATCAGGGGGGGTGAGCAGTTCTTC. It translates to CASSTIRGGEQFF.

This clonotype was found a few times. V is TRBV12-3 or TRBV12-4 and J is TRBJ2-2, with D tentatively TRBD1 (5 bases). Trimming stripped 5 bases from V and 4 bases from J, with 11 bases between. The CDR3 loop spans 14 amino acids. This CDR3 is CASSPSTVTGELFF. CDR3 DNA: TGTGCCAGCAGTCCCTCGACAGTCACCGGGGAGCTGTTTTTT.

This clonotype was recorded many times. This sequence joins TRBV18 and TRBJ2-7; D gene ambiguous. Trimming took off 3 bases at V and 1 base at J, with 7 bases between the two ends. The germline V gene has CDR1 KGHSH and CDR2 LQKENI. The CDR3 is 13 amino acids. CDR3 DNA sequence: TGTGCCAGCTCACCGCAACAGTCCTACGAGCAGTACGTC. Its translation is CASSPQQSYEQYV.

Here the CDR3 reads CASSQTMAGAPNEQFF. The CDR3 DNA reads as TGTGCCAGCAGCCAAACCATGGCAGGGGCGCCCAATGAGCAGTTCTTC. The chain employs TRBV3-1 and TRBJ2-1, with D perhaps matching TRBD1 (6 bases). Germline V gene lookup returns CDR1 LGHDT and CDR2 YNNKEL (reference sequence). The CDR3 is 16 residues long. With 2 bases removed from V and 6 bases from J, the gap between germline ends came to 17 bases.

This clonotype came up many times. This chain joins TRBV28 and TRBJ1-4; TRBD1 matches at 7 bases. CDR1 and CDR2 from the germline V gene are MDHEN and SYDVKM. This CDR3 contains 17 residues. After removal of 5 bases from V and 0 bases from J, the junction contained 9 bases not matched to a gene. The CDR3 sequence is CASSPGGTVATNEKLFF. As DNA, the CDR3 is TGTGCCAGCAGTCCCGGCGGGACAGTTGCAACTAATGAAAAACTGTTTTTT.

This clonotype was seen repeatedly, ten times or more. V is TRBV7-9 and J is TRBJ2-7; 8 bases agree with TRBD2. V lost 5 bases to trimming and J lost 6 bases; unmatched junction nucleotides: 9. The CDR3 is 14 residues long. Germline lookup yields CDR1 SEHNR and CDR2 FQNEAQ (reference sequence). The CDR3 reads CASSVTGTRSEQYF. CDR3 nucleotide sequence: TGTGCCAGCAGCGTAACCGGGACTAGGAGCGAGCAGTACTTC. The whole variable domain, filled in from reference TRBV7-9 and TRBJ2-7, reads DTGVSQNPRHKITKRGQNVTFRCDPISEHNRLYWYRQTLGQGPEFLTYFQNEAQLEKSRLLSDRFSAERPKGSFSTLEIQRTEQGDSAMYLCASSVTGTRSEQYFGPGTRLTVT.

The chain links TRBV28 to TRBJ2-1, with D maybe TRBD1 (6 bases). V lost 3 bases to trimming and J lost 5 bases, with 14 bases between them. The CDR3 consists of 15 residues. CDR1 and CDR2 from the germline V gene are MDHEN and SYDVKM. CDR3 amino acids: CASSLRGTVHNEQFF. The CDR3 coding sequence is TGTGCCAGCAGTTTGAGGGGGACGGTCCACAATGAGCAGTTCTTC.

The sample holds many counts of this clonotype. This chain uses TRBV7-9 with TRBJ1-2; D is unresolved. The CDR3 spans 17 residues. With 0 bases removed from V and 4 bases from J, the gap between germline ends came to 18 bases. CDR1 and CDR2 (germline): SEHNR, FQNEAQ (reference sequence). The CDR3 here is CASSLATGNPPLYGYTF. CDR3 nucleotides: TGTGCCAGCAGCTTAGCGACGGGAAACCCGCCGCTCTATGGCTACACCTTC.

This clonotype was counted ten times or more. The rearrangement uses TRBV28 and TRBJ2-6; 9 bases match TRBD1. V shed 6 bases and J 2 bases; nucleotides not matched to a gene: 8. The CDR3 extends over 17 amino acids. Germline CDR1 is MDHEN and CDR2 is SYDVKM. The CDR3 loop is CASRPDRGRPGANVLTF. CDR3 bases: TGTGCCAGCAGACCGGACAGGGGCCGTCCTGGGGCCAACGTCCTGACTTTC.

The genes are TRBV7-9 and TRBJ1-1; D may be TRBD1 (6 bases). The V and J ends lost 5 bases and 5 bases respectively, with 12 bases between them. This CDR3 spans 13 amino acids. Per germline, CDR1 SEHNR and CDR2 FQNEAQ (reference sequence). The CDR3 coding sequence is TGTGCCAGCAGCCGACAGGTAGGGACTGAAGCTTTCTTT. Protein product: CASSRQVGTEAFF.

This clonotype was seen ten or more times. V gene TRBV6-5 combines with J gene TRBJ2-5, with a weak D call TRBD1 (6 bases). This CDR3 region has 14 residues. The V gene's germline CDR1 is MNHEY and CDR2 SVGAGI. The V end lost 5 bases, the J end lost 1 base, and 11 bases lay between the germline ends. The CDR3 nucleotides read TGTGCCAGCAGTCCGACACAGGGCCAAGAGACCCAGTACTTC. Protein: CASSPTQGQETQYF.

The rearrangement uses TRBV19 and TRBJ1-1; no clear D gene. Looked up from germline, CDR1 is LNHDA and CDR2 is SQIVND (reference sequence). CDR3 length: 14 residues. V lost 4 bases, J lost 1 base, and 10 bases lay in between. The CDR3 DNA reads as TGTGCCAGTAGTAAACGACAATCGAACACTGAAGCTTTCTTT. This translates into CASSKRQSNTEAFF. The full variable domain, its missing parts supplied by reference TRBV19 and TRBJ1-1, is DGGITQSPKYLFRKEGQNVTLSCEQNLNHDAMYWYRQDPGQGLRLIYYSQIVNDFQKGDIAEGYSVSREKKESFPLTVTSAQKNPTAFYLCASSKRQSNTEAFFGQGTRLTVV.

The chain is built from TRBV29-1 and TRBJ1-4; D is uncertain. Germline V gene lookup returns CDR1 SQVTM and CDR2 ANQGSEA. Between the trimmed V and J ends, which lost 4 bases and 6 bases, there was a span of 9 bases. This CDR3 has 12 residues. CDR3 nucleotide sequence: TGCAGCGTTGCGGGTGGAGATGAAAAACTGTTTTTT. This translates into CSVAGGDEKLFF.

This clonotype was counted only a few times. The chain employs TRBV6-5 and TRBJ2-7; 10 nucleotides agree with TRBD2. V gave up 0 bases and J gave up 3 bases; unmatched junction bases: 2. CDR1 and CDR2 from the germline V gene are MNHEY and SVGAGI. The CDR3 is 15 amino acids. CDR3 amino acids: CASSYSLAGSYEQYF. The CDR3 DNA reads TGTGCCAGCAGTTACTCACTAGCGGGAAGCTACGAGCAGTACTTC.

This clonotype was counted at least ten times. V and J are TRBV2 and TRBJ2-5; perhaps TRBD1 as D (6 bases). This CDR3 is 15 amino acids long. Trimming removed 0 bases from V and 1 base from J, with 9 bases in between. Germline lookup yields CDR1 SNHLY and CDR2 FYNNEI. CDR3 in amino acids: CASSEALTGQETQYF. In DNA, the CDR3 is TGTGCCAGCAGTGAAGCGCTGACAGGCCAAGAGACCCAGTACTTC.

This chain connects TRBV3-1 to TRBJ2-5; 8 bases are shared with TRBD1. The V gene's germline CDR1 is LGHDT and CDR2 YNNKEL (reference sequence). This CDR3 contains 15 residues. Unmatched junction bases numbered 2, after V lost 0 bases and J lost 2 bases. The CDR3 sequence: CASSQETGGQETQYF. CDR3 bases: TGTGCCAGCAGCCAAGAAACAGGGGGACAAGAGACCCAGTACTTC.

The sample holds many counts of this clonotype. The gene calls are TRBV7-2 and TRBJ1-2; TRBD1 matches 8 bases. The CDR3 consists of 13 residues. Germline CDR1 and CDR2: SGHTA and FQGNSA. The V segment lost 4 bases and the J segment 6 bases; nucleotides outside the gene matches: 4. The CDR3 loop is CASSSGQAHGYTF. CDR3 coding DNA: TGTGCCAGCAGCTCGGGACAGGCCCATGGCTACACCTTC.

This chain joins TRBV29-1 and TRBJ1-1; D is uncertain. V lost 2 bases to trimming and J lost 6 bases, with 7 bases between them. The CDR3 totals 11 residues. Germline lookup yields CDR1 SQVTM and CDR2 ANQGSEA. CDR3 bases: TGCAGCGTTGAACCTCTTTCTGAAGCTTTCTTT. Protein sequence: CSVEPLSEAFF.

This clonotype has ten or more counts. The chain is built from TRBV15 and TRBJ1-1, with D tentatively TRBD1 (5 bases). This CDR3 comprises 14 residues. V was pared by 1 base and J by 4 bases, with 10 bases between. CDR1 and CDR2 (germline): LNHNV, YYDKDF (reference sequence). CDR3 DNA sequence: TGTGCCACCAGCAGAGGTAGGGGAGGCACTGAAGCTTTCTTT. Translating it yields CATSRGRGGTEAFF.

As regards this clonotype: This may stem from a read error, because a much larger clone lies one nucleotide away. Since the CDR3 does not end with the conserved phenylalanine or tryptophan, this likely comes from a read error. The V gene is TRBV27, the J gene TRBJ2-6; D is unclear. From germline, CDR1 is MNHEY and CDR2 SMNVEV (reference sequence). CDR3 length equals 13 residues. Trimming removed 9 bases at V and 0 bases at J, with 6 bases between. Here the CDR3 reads CASSDSGANVLTL. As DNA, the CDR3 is TGTGCCAGTTCCGACTCTGGGGCCAACGTCCTGACTTTG.

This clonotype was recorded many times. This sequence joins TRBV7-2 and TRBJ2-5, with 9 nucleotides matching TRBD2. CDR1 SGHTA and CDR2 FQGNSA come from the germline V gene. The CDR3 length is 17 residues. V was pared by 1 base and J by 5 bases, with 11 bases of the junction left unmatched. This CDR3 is CASSLVGSGGFRETQYF. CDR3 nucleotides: TGTGCCAGCAGCTTAGTTGGTAGCGGGGGCTTCAGGGAGACCCAGTACTTC.

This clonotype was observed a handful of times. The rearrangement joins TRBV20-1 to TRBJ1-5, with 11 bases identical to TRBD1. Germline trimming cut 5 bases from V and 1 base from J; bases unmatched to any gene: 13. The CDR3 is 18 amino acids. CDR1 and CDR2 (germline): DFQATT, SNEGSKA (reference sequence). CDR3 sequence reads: CSAGRTGGFSGSNQPQHF. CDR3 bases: TGCAGTGCTGGCAGGACAGGGGGCTTTTCGGGGAGCAATCAGCCCCAGCATTTT.